This section outlines one T cell receptor beta chain sequence together with its context. Its antigen is currently unknown. TCR sequencing used cDNA made by reverse transcription of extracted RNA. TCRdb's copy holds only in-frame clones and misses some; the assay was immunoSEQ multiplex PCR. The sample holds 200,000 to 250,000 clones, about 60% seen once. This sample is drawn from a study of CD8+ T cells in alopecia areata. Background on the study: Tofacitinib lasted 6 to 18 months, then 6 months off drug. General study results and limits: Especially in alopecia totalis/universalis, lesional scalp showed greater clonality than normal scalp did.

The CDR3 runs 11 residues. Per germline, CDR1 SGHRS and CDR2 YFSETQ. V lost 3 bases and J 2 bases, leaving 2 bases between the germline ends. Peripheral blood samples and lesional scalp punch biopsies were obtained from alopecia areata patients. This specimen consisted of CD4+ T cells sorted from blood, obtained at week 0. V and J are TRBV5-1 and TRBJ2-5; D gene unclear. The receptor was derived from a human donor with alopecia areata. The CDR3 protein is CASSYQETQYF. The CDR3 DNA reads as TGCGCCAGCAGCTATCAAGAGACCCAGTACTTC.